This record looks at one TCR beta chain sequence and its context. Its antigen is currently unknown. The data stem from a study of cytomegalovirus exposure and HLA in healthy donors. In the PCR, 60 Vbeta and 13 Jbeta primers were used. Assay: immunoSEQ multiplex PCR; the TCRdb copy retains only in-frame clones and omits some. The table lists over 35,000 clones, 68% of them singletons. Germline loops: CDR1 LGHNA, CDR2 YNFKEQ. V lost 0 bases and J lost 1, with 11 bases in between. The CDR3 covers 16 residues. Whole-study results and caveats: Later on, a genetic analysis was performed. It linked a missense variant in DCLRE1C with V- and J-gene trimming of TCR beta. Later work associated fewer than 20,000 TCR beta sequences with HLA alleles at 0.05 false discovery rate. Researchers had no immune exposure information except CMV serostatus available. Listed as cytomegalovirus-associated were 150 to 200 TCR beta chains.

This clonotype was sampled from a man aged 35 to 55 in good health and CMV-seronegative. V is TRBV4-2 and J is TRBJ2-3, with a tentative D call TRBD2 (5 bases). Sequencing was performed on PBMCs. The CDR3 DNA reads TGTGCCAGCAGCCAAGATGACCCCGGGGGCACAGATACGCAGTATTTT. Amino acids: CASSQDDPGGTDTQYF.